This TCR beta chain came from a study of blood T cell repertoires in COVID-19. TCRdb's table, derived via immunoSEQ multiplex PCR, lists solely in-frame clones and lacks some. The table includes under 400,000 clones, around 90% detected once. V was clipped by 2 bases and J by 1 base, with 6 bases between them. Germline V gene sequence: CDR1 LNHDA, CDR2 SQIVND (reference sequence). The CDR3 has 14 amino acids. The chain has TRBV19 and TRBJ1-5; the D gene is possibly TRBD1 (6 bases). The receptor's source is a woman in her twenties or thirties with COVID-19, enrolled during active disease. Material for sequencing was peripheral blood. CDR3 nucleotide sequence: TGTGCCAGTAGTATAACAGGGAGCAATCAGCCCCAGCATTTT. Translation: CASSITGSNQPQHF. The whole variable domain, remainder taken from reference TRBV19 and TRBJ1-5, is DGGITQSPKYLFRKEGQNVTLSCEQNLNHDAMYWYRQDPGQGLRLIYYSQIVNDFQKGDIAEGYSVSREKKESFPLTVTSAQKNPTAFYLCASSITGSNQPQHFGDGTRLSIL.